The source of this T cell receptor beta chain is a study of blood T cell repertoires in COVID-19. About the study: COVID-19 samples collected from the United States, Italy and Spain covered acute and convalescent phases. T cells, B-cell-depleted T cells, or PBMCs supplied cDNA or gDNA.

The CDR3 has 16 residues. Trimming took 1 base from V and 9 from J, leaving 19 bases between them. The germline gives CDR1 SEHNR, CDR2 FQNEAQ (reference sequence). The table came from immunoSEQ multiplex PCR; TCRdb's copy has only in-frame clones and leaves some out. The data show 200,000 to 300,000 clones, more than 70% seen once. What was sequenced was peripheral blood. This rearrangement joins TRBV7-9 to TRBJ2-1, with unresolved D. This receptor was taken from a woman aged 80 or over with COVID-19, enrolled during active disease. CDR3 DNA: TGTGCCAGCAGCTTAGACCGGAGAGGTTTCATTAGTGAGCAGTTCTTC. Translation gives CASSLDRRGFISEQFF.